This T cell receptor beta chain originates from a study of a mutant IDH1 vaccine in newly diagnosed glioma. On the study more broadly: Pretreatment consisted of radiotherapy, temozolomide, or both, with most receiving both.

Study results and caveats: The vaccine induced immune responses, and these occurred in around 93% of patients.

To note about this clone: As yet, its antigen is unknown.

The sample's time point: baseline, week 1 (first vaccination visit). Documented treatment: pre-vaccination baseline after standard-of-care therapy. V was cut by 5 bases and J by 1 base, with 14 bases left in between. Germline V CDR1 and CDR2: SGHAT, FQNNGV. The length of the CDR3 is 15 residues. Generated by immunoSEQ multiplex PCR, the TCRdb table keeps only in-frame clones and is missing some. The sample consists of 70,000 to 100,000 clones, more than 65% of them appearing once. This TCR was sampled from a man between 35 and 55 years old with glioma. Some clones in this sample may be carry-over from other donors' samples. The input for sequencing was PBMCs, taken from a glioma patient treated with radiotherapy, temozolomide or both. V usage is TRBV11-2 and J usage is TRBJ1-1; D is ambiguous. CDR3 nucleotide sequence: TGTGCCAGCAGCGCCACAATAAACCAGAACACTGAAGCTTTCTTT. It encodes CASSATINQNTEAFF. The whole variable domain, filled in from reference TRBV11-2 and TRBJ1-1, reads EAGVAQSPRYKIIEKRQSVAFWCNPISGHATLYWYQQILGQGPKLLIQFQNNGVVDDSQLPKDRFSAERLKGVDSTLKIQPAKLEDSAVYLCASSATINQNTEAFFGQGTRLTVV.